The rows below give T cell receptor beta chains drawn from one sample of a study of cytomegalovirus exposure and HLA in healthy donors. The repertoire was sequenced with immunoSEQ multiplex PCR; TCRdb's copy has only in-frame clones and lacks some. The sample lists 130,000 or so clones, 8% to 9.5% occurring once. Sequencing used PBMCs. The receptors were gathered from a man aged 40-49 years in good health and CMV-seronegative. Both conserved end residues are part of each CDR3. Each record gives: CDR3 protein, CDR3 DNA, V gene, D gene, J gene, clone size. D genes are given only for firm matches. Clone size is stated in some rows and not others, as once, few, many or a class when expanded.

CASSYFSGGAHNEQFF	TGTGCCAGCAGCTACTTTAGCGGGGGGGCCCACAATGAGCAGTTCTTC	TRBV6-6	TRBD2	TRBJ2-1	few
CASSAQGEGGELFF	TGTGCCAGCAGCGCACAGGGGGAGGGCGGGGAGCTGTTTTTT	TRBV7-9	-	TRBJ2-2	few
CASSKAGISTDTQYF	TGTGCCAGCAGCAAGGCAGGGATCAGCACAGATACGCAGTATTTT	TRBV11-3	-	TRBJ2-3	few
CASSTDREETQYF	TGTGCCAGTAGTACGGACAGGGAAGAGACCCAGTACTTC	TRBV19	TRBD1	TRBJ2-5	-
CASSFRDSGGGYTF	TGTGCCAGCAGCTTCCGGGACTCCGGGGGGGGCTACACCTTC	TRBV2	-	TRBJ1-2	few
CASSLEDGTISYEQYF	TGTGCCAGCAGCTTAGAAGACGGGACTATCTCCTACGAGCAGTACTTC	TRBV11-2	TRBD2	TRBJ2-7	-
CASSTPGQVYEQYF	TGTGCCAGCAGCACGCCTGGACAGGTATACGAGCAGTACTTC	TRBV4-2	TRBD1	TRBJ2-7	few
CASSRLAGGLDTQYF	TGTGCCAGCAGCCGACTAGCGGGGGGGCTAGATACGCAGTATTTT	TRBV7-3	TRBD2	TRBJ2-3	few
CASSHNQGNGEQYF	TGTGCCAGCAGCCATAATCAGGGGAACGGCGAGCAGTACTTC	TRBV7-2	-	TRBJ2-7	-
CASSLIGGDEQFF	TGTGCCAGCAGCTTAATCGGGGGAGATGAGCAGTTCTTC	TRBV7-9	-	TRBJ2-1	few
CASSSDRGSYEQYF	TGTGCCAGCAGCTCGGACAGGGGCTCCTACGAGCAGTACTTC	TRBV5-4	TRBD1	TRBJ2-7	few
CASSPLGDTDTQYF	TGTGCCAGCTCACCACTCGGGGACACAGATACGCAGTATTTT	TRBV18	-	TRBJ2-3	few
CASSYSEAMNTEAFF	TGTGCCAGCAGTTACTCGGAGGCTATGAACACTGAAGCTTTCTTT	TRBV6-5	-	TRBJ1-1	few
CASSPTGADGYTF	TGTGCCAGTAGTCCGACAGGGGCAGATGGCTACACCTTC	TRBV19	TRBD1	TRBJ1-2	few
CASSQGQGMYEQYF	TGTGCCAGCAGCCAGGGACAGGGGATGTACGAGCAGTACTTC	TRBV4-2	TRBD1	TRBJ2-7	few
CASSATSGTDTQYF	TGTGCCAGCAGCGCGACTAGCGGCACAGATACGCAGTATTTT	TRBV9	TRBD2	TRBJ2-3	-
CAIKSGVVGSGNTIYF	TGTGCCATCAAGTCAGGGGTGGTGGGTTCTGGAAACACCATATATTTT	TRBV10-3	-	TRBJ1-3	few
CASSLMDRDTEAFF	TGTGCCAGCAGCTTAATGGACAGGGACACTGAAGCTTTCTTT	TRBV7-8	TRBD1	TRBJ1-1	-
CASSRRVDHRAGGYTF	TGTGCCAGCAGCCGGCGTGTTGACCATCGGGCGGGGGGCTACACCTTC	TRBV9	-	TRBJ1-2	-
CASSGGRGHQPQHF	TGTGCCAGCAGTGGAGGCAGGGGGCATCAGCCCCAGCATTTT	TRBV6-1	TRBD1	TRBJ1-5	-
CASSILAGGGFYPKNIQYF	TGTGCCAGCAGCATCCTAGCGGGGGGAGGTTTTTACCCCAAAAACATTCAGTACTTC	TRBV7-4	TRBD2	TRBJ2-4	-
CASSVSPGLSAGTQYF	TGCGCCAGCAGCGTATCTCCGGGACTCTCGGCAGGCACGCAGTATTTT	TRBV5-1	-	TRBJ2-3	-
CASSPQGTGVNTQYF	TGTGCCAGCAGCCCCCAGGGGACAGGGGTTAATACGCAGTATTTT	TRBV9	TRBD1	TRBJ2-3	few
CATSRDLDTRGSPLHF	TGTGCCACCAGCAGAGATCTAGACACCCGGGGGTCACCCCTCCACTTT	TRBV15	-	TRBJ1-6	-
CASSQDPSEMSVYEQYF	TGCGCCAGCAGCCAAGACCCCTCGGAGATGAGCGTCTACGAGCAGTACTTC	TRBV4-1	-	TRBJ2-7	-
CAISDPRTGRDEQYF	TGTGCCATCAGTGACCCCCGGACAGGGAGAGACGAGCAGTACTTC	TRBV10-3	TRBD1	TRBJ2-7	-
CASSPSRGSSYNEQFF	TGTGCCAGCAGCCCTTCCCGGGGGAGCTCCTACAATGAGCAGTTCTTC	TRBV7-2	-	TRBJ2-1	few
CASSEDRGREKLFF	TGTGCCAGCAGTGAGGACAGGGGGAGGGAAAAACTGTTTTTT	TRBV6-1	TRBD1	TRBJ1-4	few
CASSVGGRGTDTQYF	TGTGCCAGCAGTGTGGGGGGTCGGGGCACAGATACGCAGTATTTT	TRBV2	-	TRBJ2-3	-
CASSRSLNEKLFF	TGTGCCAGCAGCCGGAGCCTTAATGAAAAACTGTTTTTT	TRBV13	-	TRBJ1-4	-
CAISIGQGAYNEQFF	TGTGCCATCAGTATCGGACAGGGGGCCTACAATGAGCAGTTCTTC	TRBV10-3	TRBD1	TRBJ2-1	few
CASSLGAETGVYEQYF	TGTGCCAGCAGCTTAGGGGCCGAGACAGGGGTATACGAGCAGTACTTC	TRBV7-2	TRBD1	TRBJ2-7	few
CASSEVAGLPEAFF	TGTGCCAGCAGTGAAGTTGCGGGTCTTCCTGAGGCTTTCTTT	TRBV6-1	-	TRBJ1-1	few
CASSLTAGGPPDTQYF	TGTGCCAGCAGTTTAACGGCGGGGGGGCCCCCAGATACGCAGTATTTT	TRBV27	TRBD2	TRBJ2-3	-
CATTRGGQGINEQFF	TGTGCCACCACGAGGGGGGGACAGGGAATCAATGAGCAGTTCTTC	TRBV6-5	TRBD1	TRBJ2-1	-
CASTPIQGPNTEAFF	TGTGCCAGTACTCCAATACAGGGACCGAACACTGAAGCTTTCTTT	TRBV19	-	TRBJ1-1	-
CASSLAGTSGGFGMNEQFF	TGCGCCAGCAGCTTGGCCGGGACTAGCGGGGGGTTCGGCATGAATGAGCAGTTCTTC	TRBV5-1	TRBD2	TRBJ2-1	-
CASSLTGYDEQFF	TGTGCCAGCAGCTTGACAGGGTACGATGAGCAGTTCTTC	TRBV5-6	-	TRBJ2-1	few
CASTHPDRGQPQHF	TGTGCCAGTACCCATCCGGACAGGGGGCAGCCCCAGCATTTT	TRBV19	TRBD1	TRBJ1-5	few
CASSHPTSGVETQYF	TGCGCCAGCAGCCACCCGACTAGCGGGGTGGAGACCCAGTACTTC	TRBV4-1	TRBD2	TRBJ2-5	few